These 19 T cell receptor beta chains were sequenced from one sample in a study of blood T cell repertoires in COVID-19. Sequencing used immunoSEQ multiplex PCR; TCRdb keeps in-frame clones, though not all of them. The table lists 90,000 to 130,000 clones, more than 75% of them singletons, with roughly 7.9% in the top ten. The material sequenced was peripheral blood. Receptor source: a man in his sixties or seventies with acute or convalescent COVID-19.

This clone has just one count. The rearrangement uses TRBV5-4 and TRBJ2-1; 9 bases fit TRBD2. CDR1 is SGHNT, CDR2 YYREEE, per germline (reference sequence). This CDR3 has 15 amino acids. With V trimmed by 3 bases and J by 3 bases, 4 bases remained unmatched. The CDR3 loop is CASSSPAGGYNEQFF. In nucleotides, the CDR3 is TGTGCCAGCAGCTCTCCAGCGGGAGGCTACAATGAGCAGTTCTTC.

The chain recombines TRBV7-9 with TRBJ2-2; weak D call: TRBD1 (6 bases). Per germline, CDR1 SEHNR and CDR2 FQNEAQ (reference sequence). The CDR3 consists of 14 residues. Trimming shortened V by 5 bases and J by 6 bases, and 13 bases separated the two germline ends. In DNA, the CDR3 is TGTGCCAGCAGCGCCCGGGACAAGGCCGGGGAGCTGTTTTTT. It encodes CASSARDKAGELFF.

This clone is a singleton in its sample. CDR3 amino acids: CASSEGGGGADTQYF. The CDR3 DNA follows: TGTGCCAGCAGTGAAGGGGGCGGGGGAGCAGATACGCAGTATTTT. The chain couples TRBV2 to TRBJ2-3, with 7 bases fitting TRBD2. V was clipped by 1 base and J by 4 bases; unmatched bases: 5. Germline CDR1 and CDR2: SNHLY and FYNNEI. CDR3 length: 15 residues.

The CDR3 loop is CAWSVSGQGAFF. In nucleotides, the CDR3 is TGTGCCTGGAGTGTATCCGGGCAGGGGGCTTTCTTT. The V call is TRBV30, the J call TRBJ1-1; a possible D gene is TRBD1 (6 bases). Per the germline V gene, CDR1 is GTSNPN and CDR2 is SVGIG (reference sequence). The CDR3 is 12 amino acids. The ends were cut back, 0 bases at V and 11 bases at J, with 13 bases in the middle.

As DNA, the CDR3 is TGTGCCAGCAGTTACCAGGGGCAGGCCGGGGAGCTGTTTTTT. It specifies CASSYQGQAGELFF. The V and J genes are TRBV6-2 or TRBV6-3 and TRBJ2-2, with D perhaps matching TRBD1 (6 bases). Germline V gene lookup returns CDR1 MNHEY and CDR2 SVGEGT. V was shortened by 2 bases and J by 6 bases, with 10 bases between the two germline ends. The CDR3 runs 14 residues.

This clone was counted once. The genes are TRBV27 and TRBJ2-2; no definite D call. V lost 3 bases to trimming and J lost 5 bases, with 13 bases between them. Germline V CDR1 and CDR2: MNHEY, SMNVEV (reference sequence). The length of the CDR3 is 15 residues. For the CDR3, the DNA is TGTGCCAGCAGTTTCGGTACAGCCCGAACCGGGGAGCTGTTTTTT. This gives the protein CASSFGTARTGELFF.

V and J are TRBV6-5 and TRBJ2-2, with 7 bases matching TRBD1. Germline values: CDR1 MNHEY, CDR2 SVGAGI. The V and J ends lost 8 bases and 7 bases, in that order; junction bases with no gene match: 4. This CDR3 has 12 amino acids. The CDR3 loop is CASDREIGELFF. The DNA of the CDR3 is TGTGCCAGCGACAGGGAAATCGGGGAGCTGTTTTTT.

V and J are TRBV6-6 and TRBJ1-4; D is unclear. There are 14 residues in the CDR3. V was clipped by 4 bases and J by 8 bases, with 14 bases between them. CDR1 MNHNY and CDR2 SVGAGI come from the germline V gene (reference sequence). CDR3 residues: CASSFPSNREKLFF. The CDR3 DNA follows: TGTGCCAGCAGTTTCCCGAGTAATCGCGAAAAACTGTTTTTT.

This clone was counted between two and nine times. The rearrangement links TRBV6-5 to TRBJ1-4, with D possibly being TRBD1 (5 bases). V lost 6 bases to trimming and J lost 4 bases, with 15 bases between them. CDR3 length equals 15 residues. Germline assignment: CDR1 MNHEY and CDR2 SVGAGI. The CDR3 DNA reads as TGTGCCAGCAGAAATTCGGCAGGGTTTAATGAAAAACTGTTTTTT. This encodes CASRNSAGFNEKLFF.

CDR3 bases: TGTGCCAGCGGAGGTGGGGTCTTTCAGCCCCAGCATTTT. Amino acid sequence: CASGGGVFQPQHF. This chain connects TRBV27 to TRBJ1-5; the D is unclear. The CDR3 has 13 amino acids. The V end was cut by 8 bases, the J end by 6 bases, with 14 bases between. Germline V lookup: CDR1 MNHEY, CDR2 SMNVEV (reference sequence).

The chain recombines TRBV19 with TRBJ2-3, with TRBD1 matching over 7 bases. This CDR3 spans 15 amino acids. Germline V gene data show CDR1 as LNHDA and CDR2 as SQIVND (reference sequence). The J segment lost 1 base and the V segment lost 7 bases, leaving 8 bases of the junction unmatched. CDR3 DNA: TGTGCCAGTATTAGGGGGCAGGGACGCACAGATACGCAGTATTTT. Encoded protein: CASIRGQGRTDTQYF.

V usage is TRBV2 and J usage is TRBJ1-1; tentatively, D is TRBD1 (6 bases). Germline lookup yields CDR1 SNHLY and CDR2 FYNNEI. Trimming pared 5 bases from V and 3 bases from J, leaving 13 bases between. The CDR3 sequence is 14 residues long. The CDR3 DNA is TGTGCCAGCAGTACTTCAGGGGCCTACACTGAAGCTTTCTTT. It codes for CASSTSGAYTEAFF.

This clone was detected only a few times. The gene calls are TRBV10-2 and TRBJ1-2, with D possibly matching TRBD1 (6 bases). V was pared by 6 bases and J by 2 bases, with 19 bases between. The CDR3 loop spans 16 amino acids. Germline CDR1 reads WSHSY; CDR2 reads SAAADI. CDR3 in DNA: TGCGCCAGCAGACAAGCCTACAGGGCAGGGAACTATGGCTACACCTTC. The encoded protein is CASRQAYRAGNYGYTF.

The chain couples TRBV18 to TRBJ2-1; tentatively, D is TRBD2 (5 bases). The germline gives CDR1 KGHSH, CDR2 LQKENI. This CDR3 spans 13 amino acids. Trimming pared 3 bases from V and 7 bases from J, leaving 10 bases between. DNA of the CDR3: TGTGCCAGCTCACCGAGATCGGGGAATGAGCAGTTCTTC. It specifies CASSPRSGNEQFF.

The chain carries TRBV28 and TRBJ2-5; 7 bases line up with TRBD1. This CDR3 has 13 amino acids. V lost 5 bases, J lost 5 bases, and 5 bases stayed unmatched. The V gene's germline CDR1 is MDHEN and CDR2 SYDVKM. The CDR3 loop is CASSGQAFETQYF. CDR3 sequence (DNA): TGTGCCAGCAGTGGACAGGCTTTCGAGACCCAGTACTTC.

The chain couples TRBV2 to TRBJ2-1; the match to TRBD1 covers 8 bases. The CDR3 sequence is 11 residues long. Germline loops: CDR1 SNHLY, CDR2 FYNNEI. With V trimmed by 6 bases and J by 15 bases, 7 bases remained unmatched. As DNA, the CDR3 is TGTGCCAGCAGAGAGGACAGGGCGGGGTTCTTC. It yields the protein CASREDRAGFF.

CDR3 amino acids: CASAVNEKLFF. The CDR3 DNA follows: TGTGCCAGCGCAGTTAATGAAAAACTGTTTTTT. This chain uses TRBV2 with TRBJ1-4, with no clear D. The CDR3 contains 11 residues. Germline values: CDR1 SNHLY, CDR2 FYNNEI. Trimming stripped 8 bases from V and 4 bases from J, with 5 bases between. Using reference TRBV2 and TRBJ1-4 for the parts outside the CDR3, the full variable domain is EPEVTQTPSHQVTQMGQEVILRCVPISNHLYFYWYRQILGQKVEFLVSFYNNEISEKSEIFDDQFSVERPDGSNFTLKIRSTKLEDSAMYFCASAVNEKLFFGSGTQLSVL.

The CDR3 sequence is CASSRATIFGGGGQETQYF. Written as DNA, the CDR3 is TGTGCCAGCAGCCGCGCAACTATATTCGGCGGGGGGGGCCAAGAGACCCAGTACTTC. The V gene is TRBV7-2, the J gene TRBJ2-5; 9 positions match TRBD2. The CDR3 sequence is 19 residues long. Per germline, CDR1 SGHTA and CDR2 FQGNSA. J gave up 1 base and V 5 bases, and 17 bases lay outside the gene matches.

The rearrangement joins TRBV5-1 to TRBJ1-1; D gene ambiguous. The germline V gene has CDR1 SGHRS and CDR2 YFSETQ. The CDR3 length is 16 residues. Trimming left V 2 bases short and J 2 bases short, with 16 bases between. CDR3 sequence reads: CASSFYGSGLNTEAFF. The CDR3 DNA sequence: TGCGCCAGCAGCTTCTATGGCAGCGGACTTAACACTGAAGCTTTCTTT.